The 2 T cell receptor beta chains below all came from one sample that was sequenced in a study of blood T cells in healthy people across ages. The authors ran a second PCR of roughly 6 to 11 cycles using a sample-barcoded 5' primer and a J-beta primer mix. TCRdb analysed the 5' RACE reads with MiXCR anew, one entry per CDR3 protein. The data hold approximately 800,000 distinct CDR3 sequences, with about 37% observed a single time. The sequenced sample was blood. The receptors were gathered from a man younger than 35 in good health.

This clonotype was observed at least ten times. The genes are TRBV12-3 or TRBV12-4 and TRBJ1-2, with 7 nucleotides matching TRBD1. The CDR3 is made up of 13 amino acids. V trimming: 5 bases; J trimming: 8 bases; junction bases outside the gene matches: 8. The CDR3 DNA is TGTGCCAGCAGTCGAGGACAGGACTTAGGCTACACCTTC. Amino acids: CASSRGQDLGYTF.

J is TRBJ1-1 and V is TRBV18; the D gene is possibly TRBD1 (5 bases). Germline V CDR1 and CDR2: KGHSH, LQKENI. The CDR3 is made up of 13 amino acids. Trimming took off 3 bases at V and 5 bases at J, with 10 bases between the two ends. The CDR3 DNA reads as TGTGCCAGCTCACCTTGGGACGGGACTGAAGCTTTCTTT. Translating it yields CASSPWDGTEAFF. The full variable domain, in which reference TRBV18 and TRBJ1-1 provide the parts outside the CDR3, is NAGVMQNPRHLVRRRGQEARLRCSPMKGHSHVYWYRQLPEEGLKFMVYLQKENIIDESGMPKERFSAEFPKEGPSILRIQQVVRGDSAAYFCASSPWDGTEAFFGQGTRLTVV.